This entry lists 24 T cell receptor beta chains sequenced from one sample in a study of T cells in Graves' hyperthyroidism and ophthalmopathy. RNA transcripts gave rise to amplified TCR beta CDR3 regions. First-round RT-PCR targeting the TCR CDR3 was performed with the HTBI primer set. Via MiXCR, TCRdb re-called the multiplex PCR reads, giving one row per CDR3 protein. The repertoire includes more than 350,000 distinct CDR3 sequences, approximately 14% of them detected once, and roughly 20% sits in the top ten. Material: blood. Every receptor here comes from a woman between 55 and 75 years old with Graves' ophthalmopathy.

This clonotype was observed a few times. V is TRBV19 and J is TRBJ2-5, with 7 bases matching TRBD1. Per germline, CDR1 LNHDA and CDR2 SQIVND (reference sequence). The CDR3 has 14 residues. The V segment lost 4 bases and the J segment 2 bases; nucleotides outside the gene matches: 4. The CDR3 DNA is TGTGCCAGTAGTAGGGAGACAGGGCAAGAGACCCAGTACTTC. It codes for CASSRETGQETQYF.

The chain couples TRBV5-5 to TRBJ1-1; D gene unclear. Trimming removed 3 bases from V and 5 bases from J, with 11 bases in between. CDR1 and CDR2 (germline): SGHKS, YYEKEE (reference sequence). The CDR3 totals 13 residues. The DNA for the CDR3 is TGTGCCAGCAGCTCCCTCCTCGGAACTGAAGCTTTCTTT. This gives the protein CASSSLLGTEAFF.

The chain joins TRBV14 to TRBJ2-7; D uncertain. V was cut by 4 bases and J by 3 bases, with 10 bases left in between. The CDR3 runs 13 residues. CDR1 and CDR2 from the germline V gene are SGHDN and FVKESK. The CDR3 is CASSPTARYEQYF. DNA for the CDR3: TGTGCCAGCAGCCCAACAGCACGCTACGAGCAGTACTTC.

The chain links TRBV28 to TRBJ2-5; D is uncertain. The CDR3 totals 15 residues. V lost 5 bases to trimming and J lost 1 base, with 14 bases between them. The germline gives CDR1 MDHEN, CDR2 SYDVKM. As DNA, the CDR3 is TGTGCCAGCAGTCCTCTGGAGAGCCGCCAAGAGACCCAGTACTTC. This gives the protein CASSPLESRQETQYF.

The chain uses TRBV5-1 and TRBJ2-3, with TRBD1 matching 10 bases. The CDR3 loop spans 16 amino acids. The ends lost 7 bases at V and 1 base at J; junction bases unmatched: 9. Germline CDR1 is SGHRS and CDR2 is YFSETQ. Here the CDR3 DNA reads TGCGCCAGCGGGACACCCGGGACAGGGGGCACAGATACGCAGTATTTT. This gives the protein CASGTPGTGGTDTQYF.

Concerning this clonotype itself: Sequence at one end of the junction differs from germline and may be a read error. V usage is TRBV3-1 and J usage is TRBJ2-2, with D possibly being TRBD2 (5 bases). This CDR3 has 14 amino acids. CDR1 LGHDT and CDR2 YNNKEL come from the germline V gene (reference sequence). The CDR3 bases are TGTGCCAGCAGCCTGCGACCCAACATCGGGGAGCTGGTTTTT. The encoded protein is CASSLRPNIGELVF.

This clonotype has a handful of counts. The CDR3 DNA reads as TGTGCCAGCAGCCGCTCGGAGGGGCATGAGCAGTTCTTC. It yields the protein CASSRSEGHEQFF. This chain links TRBV6-1 with TRBJ2-1; D is possibly TRBD2 (6 bases). V was pared by 6 bases and J by 8 bases, with 14 bases between. CDR3 size: 13 residues. CDR1 is MNHNS, CDR2 SASEGT, per germline.

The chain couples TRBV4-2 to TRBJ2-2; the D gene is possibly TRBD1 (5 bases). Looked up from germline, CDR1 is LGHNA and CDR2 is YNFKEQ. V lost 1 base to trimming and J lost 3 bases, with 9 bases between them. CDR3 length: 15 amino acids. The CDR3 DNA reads TGTGCCAGCAGCCAAGTTCAGGGATACACCGGGGAGCTGTTTTTT. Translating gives CASSQVQGYTGELFF.

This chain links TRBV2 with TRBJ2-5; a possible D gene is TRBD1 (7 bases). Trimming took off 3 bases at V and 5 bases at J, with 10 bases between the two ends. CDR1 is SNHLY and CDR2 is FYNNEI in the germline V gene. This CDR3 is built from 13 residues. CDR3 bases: TGTGCCAGCAGTGAGGCAGGGGGGGAGACCCAGTACTTC. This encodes CASSEAGGETQYF.

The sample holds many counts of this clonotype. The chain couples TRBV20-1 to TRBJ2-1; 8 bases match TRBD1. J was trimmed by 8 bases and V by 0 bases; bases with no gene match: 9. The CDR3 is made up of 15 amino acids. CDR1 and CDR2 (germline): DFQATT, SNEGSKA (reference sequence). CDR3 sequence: CSARDVGGQGYEQFF. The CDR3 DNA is TGCAGTGCTAGAGATGTGGGCGGACAGGGCTATGAGCAGTTCTTC.

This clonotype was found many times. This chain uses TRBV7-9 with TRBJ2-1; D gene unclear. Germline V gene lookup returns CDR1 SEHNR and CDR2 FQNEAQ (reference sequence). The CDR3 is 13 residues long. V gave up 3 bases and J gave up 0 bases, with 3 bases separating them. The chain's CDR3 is CASSFSSYNEQFF. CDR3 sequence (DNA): TGTGCCAGCAGCTTTAGCTCCTACAATGAGCAGTTCTTC.

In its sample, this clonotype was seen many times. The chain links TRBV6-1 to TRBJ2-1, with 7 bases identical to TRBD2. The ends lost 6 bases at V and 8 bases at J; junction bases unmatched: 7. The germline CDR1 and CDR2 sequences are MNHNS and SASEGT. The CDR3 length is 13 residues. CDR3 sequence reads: CASRPGGRDEQFF. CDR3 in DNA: TGTGCCAGCAGACCGGGGGGTCGCGATGAGCAGTTCTTC.

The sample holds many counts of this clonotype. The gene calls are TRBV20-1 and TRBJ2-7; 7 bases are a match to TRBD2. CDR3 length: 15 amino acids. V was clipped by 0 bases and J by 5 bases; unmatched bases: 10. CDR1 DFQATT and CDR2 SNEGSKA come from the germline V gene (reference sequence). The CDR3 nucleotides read TGCAGTGCTAGAGATCTGCGACTAGCTAACAACGAGCAGTACTTC. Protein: CSARDLRLANNEQYF.

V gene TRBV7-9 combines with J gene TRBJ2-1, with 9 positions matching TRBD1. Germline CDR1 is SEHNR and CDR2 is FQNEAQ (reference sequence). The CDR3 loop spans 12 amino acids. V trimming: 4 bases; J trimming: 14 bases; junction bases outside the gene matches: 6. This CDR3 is CASSSGGQGEFF. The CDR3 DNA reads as TGTGCCAGCAGCTCAGGGGGACAGGGAGAGTTCTTC.

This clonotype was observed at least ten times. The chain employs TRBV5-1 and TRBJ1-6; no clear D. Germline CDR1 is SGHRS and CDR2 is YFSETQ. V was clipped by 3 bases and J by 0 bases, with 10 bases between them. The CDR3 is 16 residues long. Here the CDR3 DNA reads TGCGCCAGCAGCTCGACGGGTAGCTCCTATAATTCACCCCTCCACTTT. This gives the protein CASSSTGSSYNSPLHF.

CDR3 nucleotide sequence: TGTGCCAGCAGCGCCGCGGGAGGGAACTATGAGCAGTTCTTC. The encoded protein is CASSAAGGNYEQFF. V usage is TRBV9 and J usage is TRBJ2-1; 9 bases are a match to TRBD2. The CDR3 is made up of 14 amino acids. V lost 3 bases, J lost 8 bases, and 6 bases stayed unmatched. Germline lookup yields CDR1 SGDLS and CDR2 YYNGEE.

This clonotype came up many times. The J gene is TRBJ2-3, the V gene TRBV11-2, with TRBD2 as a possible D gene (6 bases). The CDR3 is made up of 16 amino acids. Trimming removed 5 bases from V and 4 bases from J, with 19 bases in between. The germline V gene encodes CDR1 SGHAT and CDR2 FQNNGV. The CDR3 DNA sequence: TGTGCCAGCAGCCGAGCGAATATGGGGGGACCAGATACGCAGTATTTT. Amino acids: CASSRANMGGPDTQYF.

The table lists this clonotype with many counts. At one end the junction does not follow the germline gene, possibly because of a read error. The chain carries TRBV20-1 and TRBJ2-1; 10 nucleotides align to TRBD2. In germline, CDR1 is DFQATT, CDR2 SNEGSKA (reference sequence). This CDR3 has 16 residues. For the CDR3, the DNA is TGCAGTGCGAGAGGGGCGCTAGCGGGAGTACCCAATGAGCAGTTCTTC. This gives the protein CSARGALAGVPNEQFF.

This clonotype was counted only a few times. CDR3 amino acids: CSASQNYEQYF. CDR3 nucleotides: TGCAGTGCTAGCCAGAACTACGAGCAGTACTTC. The chain uses TRBV20-1 and TRBJ2-7; D unresolved. CDR3 length equals 11 residues. Germline CDR1 is DFQATT and CDR2 is SNEGSKA (reference sequence). V lost 3 bases to trimming and J lost 3 bases, with 6 bases between them.

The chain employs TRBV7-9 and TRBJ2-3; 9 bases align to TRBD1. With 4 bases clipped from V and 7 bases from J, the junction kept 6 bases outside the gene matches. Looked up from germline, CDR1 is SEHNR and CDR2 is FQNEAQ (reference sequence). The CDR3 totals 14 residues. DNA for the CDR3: TGTGCCAGCAGCTCGGACAGGGGATCCAATACGCAGTATTTT. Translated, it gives CASSSDRGSNTQYF.

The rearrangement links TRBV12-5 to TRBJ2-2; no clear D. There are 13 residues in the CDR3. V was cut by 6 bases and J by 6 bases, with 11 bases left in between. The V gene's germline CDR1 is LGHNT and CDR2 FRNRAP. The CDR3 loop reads CASGSLGSGELFF. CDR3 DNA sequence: TGTGCTAGTGGCTCCCTCGGTTCCGGGGAGCTGTTTTTT.

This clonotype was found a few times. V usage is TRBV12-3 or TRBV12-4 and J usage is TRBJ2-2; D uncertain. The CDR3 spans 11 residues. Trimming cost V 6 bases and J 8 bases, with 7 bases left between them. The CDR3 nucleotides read TGTGCCAGCAGGGTGGGTGGGGAGCTGTTTTTT. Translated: CASRVGGELFF.

The CDR3 region has the DNA TGTGCCAGCACCAGACAGGGGGAAGCCCAGTACTTC. This gives the protein CASTRQGEAQYF. The chain is built from TRBV6-1 and TRBJ2-5, with 9 bases aligning to TRBD1. Per germline, CDR1 MNHNS and CDR2 SASEGT. The CDR3 is made up of 12 amino acids. Germline trimming cut 7 bases from V and 9 bases from J; bases unmatched to any gene: 6.

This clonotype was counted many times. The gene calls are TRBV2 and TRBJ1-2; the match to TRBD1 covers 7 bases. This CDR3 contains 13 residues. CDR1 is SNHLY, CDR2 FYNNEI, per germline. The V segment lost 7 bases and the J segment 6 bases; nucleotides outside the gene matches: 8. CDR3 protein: CASIATGANGYTF. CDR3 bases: TGTGCCAGCATCGCTACAGGGGCGAATGGCTACACCTTC.